This is a list of T cell receptor beta chains from one sample in a study of OX40 agonist ivuxolimab in advanced cancers. The repertoire was sequenced with immunoSEQ multiplex PCR; TCRdb's copy has only in-frame clones and lacks some. The data show some 71,000 clones, about 90% seen once. The sequencing used CD4+ or CD8+ T cells sorted from blood, collected in a trial of the OX40 agonist ivuxolimab. Receptors originate from an adult with an advanced solid tumor such as melanoma, head and neck, liver or kidney cancer. CDR3s include the opening cysteine and the closing phenylalanine or tryptophan.

j_call	v_call	cdr3_aa
TRBJ1-2	TRBV7-9	CASSLAVGTSANNYGYTF
TRBJ1-1	TRBV19	CASNWGQGANTEAFF
TRBJ1-5	TRBV28	CASSLPDQPQHF
TRBJ2-7	TRBV2	CAKEGQGDEQYF
TRBJ2-7	TRBV28	CASNPPGLSYEQYF
TRBJ2-5	TRBV13	CASSPGTGEETQYF
TRBJ1-1	TRBV25-1	CASSEYWQGGAAFF
TRBJ2-3	TRBV2	CASSDQTGGDTQYF
TRBJ1-5	TRBV7-9	CASSLRGQPQHF
TRBJ2-5	TRBV18	CASSPTSEWDFYF
TRBJ1-1	TRBV5-1	CASSLRPQENTEAFF
TRBJ2-2	TRBV10-1	CASRAGQGGELFF
TRBJ2-7	TRBV30	CAWSKGSLYEQYF
TRBJ1-5	TRBV4-3	CASSQDREGDQPQHF
TRBJ2-2	TRBV9	CASSATKGAGGPTGELFF
TRBJ2-2	TRBV9	CASSVALGSNTGELFF
TRBJ2-3	TRBV9	CASSVEGQGVQDTQYF
TRBJ2-5	TRBV19	CASSGLARQETQYF
TRBJ1-1	TRBV9	CASSGDNEEAFF
TRBJ2-3	TRBV7-9	CASSWTVYNTDTQYF
TRBJ2-5	TRBV4-3	CASSQGGEVETQYF
TRBJ2-3	TRBV6-7	CASSLDRMDGDTQYF
TRBJ2-1	TRBV4-3	CASSQGTGGSAGEQFF
TRBJ2-7	TRBV15	CATSAWTSGTYEQYF
TRBJ2-7	TRBV4-1	CASSQASSRGTYEQYF
TRBJ2-2	TRBV4-3	CASSQGSSSNTGELFF
TRBJ1-1	TRBV4-2	CASSQNPGQGTNTEAFF
TRBJ2-5	TRBV28	CASSGVTDQQETQYF
TRBJ2-7	TRBV11-1	CASSQTSGRSYEQYF
TRBJ1-1	TRBV4-3	CASSQAWGGATEAFF
TRBJ2-7	TRBV13	CASSFSTYEQYF
TRBJ2-3	TRBV9	CASSVGTLASGRAQYF
TRBJ2-3	TRBV28	CASSPPGTSGTWDYTDTQYF
TRBJ2-7	TRBV5-5	CASSSLGKEQYF
TRBJ2-7	TRBV11-3	CASSLDLPYEQYF
TRBJ2-3	TRBV7-2	CASSLGETTDTQYF
TRBJ2-2	TRBV5-1	CASSLDLHSFGELFF
TRBJ2-1	TRBV7-6	CASSLGGEVSDNEQFF
TRBJ2-5	TRBV6-6	CASSYSMGGAQETQYF
TRBJ2-7	TRBV19	CASSIGWTASYEQYF
TRBJ2-5	TRBV10-1	CASSHSEETQYF